The clone carrying this T cell receptor beta chain has at least ten counts. The CDR3 consists of 14 residues. Germline CDR1 SEHNR, CDR2 FQNEAQ (reference sequence). Trimming stripped 2 bases from V and 0 bases from J, with 5 bases between. Researchers took RNA transcripts and amplified the TCR beta CDR3 regions from them. Carried out on the TCR CDR3, a first-round RT-PCR used the HTBI primer set. TCRdb called the multiplex PCR reads again in MiXCR, with one record for every CDR3 protein. The repertoire holds about 570,000 distinct CDR3 sequences, with around 42% as singletons. This sample is drawn from a study of T cells in Graves' hyperthyroidism and ophthalmopathy.

Sequencing used peripheral blood or thyroid tissue (not recorded which). This receptor was obtained from an adult woman with Graves' disease, either hyperthyroidism or ophthalmopathy (not recorded which). The V gene is TRBV7-9, the J gene TRBJ1-5; D is ambiguous. CDR3 DNA sequence: TGTGCCAGCAGCTTATGGAATAGCAATCAGCCCCAGCATTTT. It is translated as CASSLWNSNQPQHF.